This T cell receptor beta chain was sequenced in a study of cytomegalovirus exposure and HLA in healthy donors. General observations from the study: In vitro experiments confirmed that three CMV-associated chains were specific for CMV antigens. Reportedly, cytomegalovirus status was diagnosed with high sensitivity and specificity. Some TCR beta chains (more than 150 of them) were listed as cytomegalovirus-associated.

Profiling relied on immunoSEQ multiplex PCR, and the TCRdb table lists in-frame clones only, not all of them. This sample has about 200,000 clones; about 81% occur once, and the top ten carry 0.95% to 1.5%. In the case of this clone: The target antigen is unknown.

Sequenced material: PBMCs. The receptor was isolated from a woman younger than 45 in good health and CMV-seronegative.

In nucleotides, the CDR3 is TGTGCCAGCGCCACAGCGGCGAACACCGGGGAGCTGTTTTTT. This translates into CASATAANTGELFF. The rearrangement uses TRBV2 and TRBJ2-2; D is perhaps TRBD2 (5 bases). Germline CDR1 SNHLY, CDR2 FYNNEI. V was shortened by 8 bases and J by 0 bases, with 10 bases between the two germline ends. This CDR3 is 14 amino acids long.